This TCR beta chain was sequenced during a study of T cells in localized non-small cell lung cancer. Concerning this clone itself: Its antigen remains unidentified.

Germline values: CDR1 SGHVS, CDR2 FNYEAQ. CDR3 length: 15 residues. Germline trimming cut 5 bases from V and 0 bases from J; bases unmatched to any gene: 3. Profiled with immunoSEQ multiplex PCR; TCRdb holds only in-frame clones, not every one. Of about 83,000 clones in the sample, around 80% were seen once. Whole-study findings and limits: Longer overall survival was seen with higher T cell density measured in blood. One tumor region alone was sequenced, and heterogeneity therefore remains possible. A median of roughly 55 of the top 100 tumor clones appeared in adjacent lung, which was paired and uninvolved. Uninvolved adjacent lung had more T cell clonality than any other tissue, topping tumor.

Here the sequenced sample was peripheral blood, taken before any cancer treatment. V usage is TRBV7-6 and J usage is TRBJ2-5; 10 bases map to TRBD1. The receptor's source is a female donor older than 55 with stage I lung adenocarcinoma. The CDR3 spells CASSPTGGNQETQYF. The CDR3 bases are TGTGCCAGCAGCCCGACAGGGGGCAACCAAGAGACCCAGTACTTC.